The 18 T cell receptor beta chains presented below share a single source sample, sequenced in a study of T cell responses to AZD1222 COVID-19 vaccine. Assay used: immunoSEQ multiplex PCR; TCRdb lists only in-frame clones, some missing. The profile covers 100,000 to 120,000 clones, with more than 70% appearing a single time and around 3.3% taken by the ten largest. The source was peripheral blood, collected on day 0 of MenACWY control vaccination. These receptors all come from an adult in good health.

This rearrangement joins TRBV27 to TRBJ1-4, with TRBD1 matching 10 bases. The germline V gene encodes CDR1 MNHEY and CDR2 SMNVEV (reference sequence). There are 15 residues in the CDR3. J was trimmed by 5 bases and V by 5 bases; bases with no gene match: 5. The CDR3 coding sequence is TGTGCCAGCAGTCGGCCGGGACAGGGGAATGAAAAACTGTTTTTT. Translation: CASSRPGQGNEKLFF.

This chain connects TRBV6-5 to TRBJ1-1, with no clear D. The CDR3 contains 13 residues. The germline V and J ends were trimmed by 4 bases and 3 bases, with 9 bases remaining between them. Looked up from germline, CDR1 is MNHEY and CDR2 is SVGAGI. CDR3 region: CASSSAFDTEAFF. The CDR3 nucleotides are TGTGCCAGCAGTTCTGCATTCGACACTGAAGCTTTCTTT.

The genes are TRBV28 and TRBJ1-3, with TRBD1 matching over 7 bases. CDR3 length: 15 amino acids. The V segment lost 4 bases and the J segment 0 bases; nucleotides outside the gene matches: 3. Per the germline V gene, CDR1 is MDHEN and CDR2 is SYDVKM. CDR3 region: CASSWTGTSGNTIYF. For the CDR3, the DNA is TGTGCCAGCAGTTGGACAGGTACCTCTGGAAACACCATATATTTT.

The J gene is TRBJ2-7, the V gene TRBV7-8; TRBD1 matches at 7 bases. This CDR3 contains 12 residues. With 4 bases clipped from V and 4 bases from J, the junction kept 1 base outside the gene matches. In germline, CDR1 is SGHVS, CDR2 FQNEAQ. The CDR3 nucleotides read TGTGCCAGCAGCTCGACAGGGTACGAGCAGTACTTC. This sequence encodes CASSSTGYEQYF.

This sequence joins TRBV4-2 and TRBJ1-5; TRBD1 is a possible D gene (5 bases). The germline gives CDR1 LGHNA, CDR2 YNFKEQ. The ends were cut back, 0 bases at V and 12 bases at J, with 15 bases in the middle. CDR3 length: 14 residues. In nucleotides, the CDR3 is TGTGCCAGCAGCCAAGATAAAGAATCAGGGAGCCAGCATTTT. Translation: CASSQDKESGSQHF.

The CDR3 protein is CASSLWAEQYF. Written as DNA, the CDR3 is TGTGCCAGCAGTTTATGGGCCGAGCAGTACTTC. The V and J genes are TRBV28 and TRBJ2-7, with no clear D. V was cut by 0 bases and J by 6 bases, with 3 bases left in between. Germline V gives CDR1 MDHEN, CDR2 SYDVKM. CDR3 length: 11 amino acids.

J is TRBJ1-2 and V is TRBV7-3; D may be TRBD1 (6 bases). Per the germline V gene, CDR1 is SGHTA and CDR2 is FQGTGA. The CDR3 is made up of 13 amino acids. The V gene lost 5 bases and the J gene lost 8 bases, with 15 bases spanning the gap. For the CDR3, the DNA is TGTGCCAGCAGCCCACGGGCAGGGGAAGGCTACACCTTC. Its translation is CASSPRAGEGYTF. The full variable domain, with the rest looked up from reference TRBV7-3 and TRBJ1-2, is GAGVSQTPSNKVTEKGKYVELRCDPISGHTALYWYRQSLGQGPEFLIYFQGTGAADDSGLPNDRFFAVRPEGSVSTLKIQRTERGDSAVYLCASSPRAGEGYTFGSGTRLTVV.

Here the CDR3 reads CASSSPAGSGANVLTF. CDR3 nucleotide sequence: TGCGCCAGCAGCTCCCCGGCAGGATCTGGGGCCAACGTCCTGACTTTC. The chain employs TRBV5-1 and TRBJ2-6, with no clear D. Germline assignment: CDR1 SGHRS and CDR2 YFSETQ. CDR3 length equals 16 residues. V gave up 3 bases and J gave up 1 base, with 11 bases separating them.

The chain uses TRBV5-1 and TRBJ2-7; D gene uncertain. Deletions cut 2 bases from V and 2 bases from J, with 11 bases between. CDR3 length equals 14 residues. Germline values: CDR1 SGHRS, CDR2 YFSETQ. In DNA form, the CDR3 reads TGCGCCAGCAGCTTTCTCTCGGAGACCTACGAGCAGTACTTC. It is translated as CASSFLSETYEQYF.

This chain uses TRBV28 with TRBJ1-1; 8 nucleotides match TRBD1. The V gene's germline CDR1 is MDHEN and CDR2 SYDVKM. This CDR3 spans 17 amino acids. The J segment lost 0 bases and the V segment lost 6 bases, leaving 12 bases of the junction unmatched. The CDR3: CASSTTGGGGLNTEAFF. The CDR3 bases are TGTGCCAGCAGCACCACAGGGGGAGGGGGCTTGAACACTGAAGCTTTCTTT.

V usage is TRBV3-1 (or the pseudogene TRBV3-2) and J usage is TRBJ1-2; TRBD1 might be the D (5 bases). The CDR3 runs to 15 residues. Germline loops: CDR1 LGHDT, CDR2 YNNKEL (reference sequence). V dropped 1 base and J dropped 5 bases, with 14 bases sitting between them. Here the CDR3 DNA reads TGTGCCAGCAGCCAAGTTCAGGGCGGAAGGTATGGCTACACCTTC. Encoded protein: CASSQVQGGRYGYTF.

The CDR3 region is CASSPALQGAYGYTF. The CDR3, as DNA: TGTGCCAGCAGCCCCGCCTTACAGGGCGCCTATGGCTACACCTTC. The chain couples TRBV7-2 to TRBJ1-2; TRBD1 is a possible D gene (6 bases). The V and J ends lost 5 bases and 4 bases respectively, with 17 bases between them. This CDR3 region has 15 residues. The germline V gene encodes CDR1 SGHTA and CDR2 FQGNSA. The complete variable domain, with remaining parts taken from reference TRBV7-2 and TRBJ1-2, reads GAGVSQSPSNKVTEKGKDVELRCDPISGHTALYWYRQSLGQGLEFLIYFQGNSAPDKSGLPSDRFSAERTGGSVSTLTIQRTQQEDSAVYLCASSPALQGAYGYTFGSGTRLTVV.

The CDR3 spells CASSLGDRVSYEQYF. The CDR3 DNA sequence: TGTGCCAGCAGCTTAGGGGACAGGGTCTCCTACGAGCAGTACTTC. This chain uses TRBV7-2 with TRBJ2-7; 9 nucleotides match TRBD1. V was clipped by 1 base and J by 0 bases; unmatched bases: 1. Germline CDR1 SGHTA, CDR2 FQGNSA. This CDR3 is 15 amino acids long.

The V and J genes are TRBV7-8 and TRBJ1-1; D uncertain. This CDR3 is built from 13 residues. Looked up from germline, CDR1 is SGHVS and CDR2 is FQNEAQ. V was cut by 4 bases and J by 2 bases, with 8 bases left in between. The CDR3 is CASSSVPNTEAFF. CDR3 DNA: TGTGCCAGCAGCTCAGTACCCAACACTGAAGCTTTCTTT. Supplemented by reference TRBV7-8 and TRBJ1-1, the full variable domain reads GAGVSQSPRYKVAKRGQDVALRCDPISGHVSLFWYQQALGQGPEFLTYFQNEAQLDKSGLPSDRFFAERPEGSVSTLKIQRTQQEDSAVYLCASSSVPNTEAFFGQGTRLTVV.

The V call is TRBV6-2 or TRBV6-3, the J call TRBJ2-3, with 7 nucleotides matching TRBD2. V trimming: 3 bases; J trimming: 0 bases; junction bases outside the gene matches: 9. Looked up from germline, CDR1 is MNHEY and CDR2 is SVGEGT. The CDR3 totals 17 residues. CDR3 nucleotide sequence: TGTGCCAGCAGTTATGGCAGCGGGGCATCTAGCACAGATACGCAGTATTTT. Its protein is CASSYGSGASSTDTQYF.

The rearrangement joins TRBV4-3 to TRBJ1-2; D uncertain. Trimming cost V 1 base and J 4 bases, with 13 bases left between them. CDR3 size: 15 residues. Germline CDR1 reads LGHNA; CDR2 reads YSLEER. The CDR3 protein is CASSQVHSGSYGYTF. DNA for the CDR3: TGCGCCAGCAGCCAAGTTCACTCAGGCAGCTATGGCTACACCTTC.

The rearrangement joins TRBV2 to TRBJ1-2; D call uncertain. Per the germline V gene, CDR1 is SNHLY and CDR2 is FYNNEI. This CDR3 is 16 amino acids long. V lost 2 bases and J lost 0, with 13 bases in between. The CDR3 reads CASSEQPGLANYGYTF. CDR3 DNA sequence: TGTGCCAGCAGTGAACAGCCGGGCCTAGCTAACTATGGCTACACCTTC.

The chain uses TRBV27 and TRBJ2-7; unclear D gene. The germline V gene encodes CDR1 MNHEY and CDR2 SMNVEV (reference sequence). This CDR3 is built from 15 residues. Trimming took off 5 bases at V and 0 bases at J, with 14 bases between the two ends. The CDR3 DNA sequence: TGTGCCAGCAGTCCGGACCGCCCGTCCTCCTACGAGCAGTACTTC. Translating gives CASSPDRPSSYEQYF.